The entry that follows covers one T cell receptor (beta chain) sequence. What it binds is not known. Other DNA sequences in this specimen translate into the identical CDR3. Only in-frame clones appear in the TCRdb table, and some are missing; sequencing was by immunoSEQ multiplex PCR. This table has around 2,000,000 clones, over 85% appearing once. The length of the CDR3 is 14 residues. The J segment lost 4 bases and the V segment lost 3 bases, leaving 3 bases of the junction unmatched. The V gene's germline CDR1 is SGHTA and CDR2 FQGNSA. The source of the sample is a study of shared clonotypes between healthy human individuals. Across the whole study: The donors, a couple of women and a few men, were aged 18 to 49.

Study findings and constraints: Between a few donors, naive CD4 clonotypes were shared at a level of about 5%. Generally, naive subsets came out with larger estimated richness than memory subsets.

The rearrangement links TRBV7-2 to TRBJ2-1; the match to TRBD2 covers 7 bases. This TCR came from a man between 18 and 35 years old in good health. What was sequenced was naive CD4+ T cells sorted from blood. As to subset: CD45RA+ positively selected. The CDR3 DNA reads as TGTGCCAGCAGCTTGGGGCGGGAGTACAATGAGCAGTTCTTC. Protein: CASSLGREYNEQFF.